This entry lists 5 T cell receptor beta chains sequenced from one sample in a study of blood T cell repertoires in COVID-19. Using immunoSEQ multiplex PCR, the repertoire was profiled, and TCRdb retains in-frame clones only, with some absent. The sample carries 150,000 to 200,000 clones, over 70% recorded once. The specimen was PBMCs or T cells enriched from blood (not recorded which). Source of these receptors: a man aged 50-60 years who had recovered from COVID-19.

V and J are TRBV3-1 (or the pseudogene TRBV3-2) and TRBJ2-5; maybe TRBD2 (6 bases). Germline CDR1 reads LGHDT; CDR2 reads YNNKEL (reference sequence). The V end lost 4 bases, the J end lost 2 bases, and 17 bases lay between the germline ends. The CDR3 loop spans 16 amino acids. The DNA for the CDR3 is TGTGCCAGCAGCCGAAGAACGGGGGTAGGGCAAGAGACCCAGTACTTC. It encodes CASSRRTGVGQETQYF.

The CDR3 nucleotides are TGTGCCATCACGGGTTCTGGAAACACCATATATTTT. It encodes CAITGSGNTIYF. This chain connects TRBV10-3 to TRBJ1-3; no firm D call. CDR1 is ENHRY, CDR2 SYGVKD, per germline. The length of the CDR3 is 12 residues. V lost 7 bases and J 1 base, leaving 5 bases between the germline ends.

This clone was counted between two and nine times. The chain employs TRBV6-5 and TRBJ2-1, with D unclear. Per the germline V gene, CDR1 is MNHEY and CDR2 is SVGAGI. The CDR3 extends over 14 amino acids. The V and J ends lost 7 bases and 0 bases respectively, with 10 bases between them. DNA of the CDR3: TGTGCCAGCATAATACAGAACTCCTACAATGAGCAGTTCTTC. Encoded protein: CASIIQNSYNEQFF.

The V call is TRBV5-1, the J call TRBJ2-5, with D perhaps matching TRBD1 (6 bases). Germline assignment: CDR1 SGHRS and CDR2 YFSETQ. V was shortened by 4 bases and J by 0 bases, with 10 bases between the two germline ends. The CDR3 covers 14 residues. The CDR3 DNA follows: TGCGCCAGCAGCCTAGGGACAAACCAAGAGACCCAGTACTTC. This codes for CASSLGTNQETQYF.

J is TRBJ2-2 and V is TRBV5-1; 8 nucleotides line up with TRBD2. Germline V lookup: CDR1 SGHRS, CDR2 YFSETQ. This CDR3 contains 15 residues. Trimming took 4 bases from V and 1 from J; bases not matched to a gene: 3. CDR3 nucleotides: TGCGCCAGCAGCCCACTAGCGGAGAACACCGGGGAGCTGTTTTTT. Amino acids: CASSPLAENTGELFF.